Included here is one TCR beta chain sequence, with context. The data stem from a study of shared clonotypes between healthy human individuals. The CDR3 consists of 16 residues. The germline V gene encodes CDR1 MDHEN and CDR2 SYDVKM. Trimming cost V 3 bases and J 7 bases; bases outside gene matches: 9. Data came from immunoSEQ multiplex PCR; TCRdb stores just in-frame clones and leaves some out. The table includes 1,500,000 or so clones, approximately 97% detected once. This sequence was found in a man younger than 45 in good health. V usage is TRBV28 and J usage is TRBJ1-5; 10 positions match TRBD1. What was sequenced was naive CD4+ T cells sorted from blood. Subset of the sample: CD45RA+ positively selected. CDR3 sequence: CASSFPGQGLGQPQHF. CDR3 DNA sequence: TGTGCCAGCAGTTTCCCGGGACAGGGGCTTGGACAGCCCCAGCATTTT.